This is a list of T cell receptor beta chains from one sample in a study of molecular identifiers for immune sequencing clone quantification. TCRdb redid the calling of the PCR reads with MiXCR, one entry per CDR3 protein. The sample consists of some 580,000 distinct CDR3 sequences, 25% of them appearing once. Sample: naive CD8+ T cells from blood, with Jurkat cell RNA spiked in. These receptors were obtained from a human donor in good health. Some libraries in this study had Jurkat cell RNA spiked in. CDR3s leave out the opening cysteine and the closing phenylalanine or tryptophan. Only part of the rows carry a size: once, few, many, or a class if the clone is expanded.

v_call: TRBV7-3; clone_size: NA; cdr3_aa: ASSPVRTPYNEQF
v_call: TRBV7-2; clone_size: NA; cdr3_aa: ASSYGLAGVGEQF
v_call: TRBV3-1; clone_size: few; cdr3_aa: ASSQFPTYEQY
v_call: TRBV9; clone_size: NA; cdr3_aa: ASSASQTGLGGELF
v_call: TRBV29-1; clone_size: many; cdr3_aa: SVEPVSGSVGPDTQY
v_call: TRBV5-6; clone_size: many; cdr3_aa: ASSPPGTGDEQY
v_call: TRBV12-3/TRBV12-4; clone_size: NA; cdr3_aa: ASSPYLRGYNEQF
v_call: TRBV7-7; clone_size: NA; cdr3_aa: ASSATALAQFNERF
v_call: TRBV20-1; clone_size: many; cdr3_aa: SARDVLEAKNIQY
v_call: TRBV7-8; clone_size: NA; cdr3_aa: ASSPRVNMFPEQY
v_call: TRBV2; clone_size: many; cdr3_aa: ASNSPGNLAKNIQY
v_call: TRBV6-5; clone_size: many; cdr3_aa: ASSYVQGADEQY
v_call: TRBV28; clone_size: many; cdr3_aa: ASSLSPGPFSYEQY
v_call: TRBV19; clone_size: few; cdr3_aa: ASSIATGLRGDTQY
v_call: TRBV30; clone_size: many; cdr3_aa: AWELAGGLDTQY
v_call: TRBV12-5; clone_size: many; cdr3_aa: ASGKGGRVEQY
v_call: TRBV27; clone_size: NA; cdr3_aa: AGTFIGTSGATDTQY
v_call: TRBV24-1; clone_size: NA; cdr3_aa: ATSVLQAAGTGELF
v_call: TRBV4-2; clone_size: NA; cdr3_aa: ASSQSLGDTGELF
v_call: TRBV27; clone_size: NA; cdr3_aa: ASSLTGGMYQETQY
v_call: TRBV3-2; clone_size: NA; cdr3_aa: ASSQDPGRGAPEDGELF
v_call: TRBV20-1; clone_size: few; cdr3_aa: SAIAGAGDTQY
v_call: TRBV29-1; clone_size: many; cdr3_aa: SVVQGTKNIQY
v_call: TRBV12-3/TRBV12-4; clone_size: few; cdr3_aa: ASRRDRYYGYT
v_call: TRBV21-1; clone_size: NA; cdr3_aa: ASSKRGLAGTDTQY
v_call: TRBV4-1; clone_size: few; cdr3_aa: ASSHKIDNYEQY
v_call: TRBV4-1; clone_size: many; cdr3_aa: ASSQMGLRHTEPSPANVLT
v_call: TRBV5-1; clone_size: NA; cdr3_aa: ASSLEGLAGGFHEQF
v_call: TRBV6-1; clone_size: many; cdr3_aa: ASSKGTAHVEAF
v_call: TRBV7-9; clone_size: many; cdr3_aa: ASSPYPAGEDTQY
v_call: TRBV6-1; clone_size: NA; cdr3_aa: ASSDLGQGLGETQY
v_call: TRBV2; clone_size: once; cdr3_aa: ASGDAGEGADTDTQY
v_call: TRBV6-5; clone_size: few; cdr3_aa: ASSTPWNEQF
v_call: TRBV5-1; clone_size: many; cdr3_aa: ASSFNADTQY
v_call: TRBV6-2/TRBV6-3; clone_size: many; cdr3_aa: ASSNRGKAYEQY
v_call: TRBV21-1; clone_size: few; cdr3_aa: ASSNVGDREPLRCNQPQH
v_call: TRBV5-1; clone_size: many; cdr3_aa: ASSLEGRKETQY
v_call: TRBV4-3; clone_size: NA; cdr3_aa: ASSPLVGPTNYGYT
v_call: TRBV28; clone_size: many; cdr3_aa: ASSSTVGLTDTQY
v_call: TRBV7-9; clone_size: few; cdr3_aa: ASSLVAEHVYEQY
v_call: TRBV29-1; clone_size: many; cdr3_aa: SVAEGYEQY
v_call: TRBV4-3; clone_size: few; cdr3_aa: ASSHGLHYEQY
v_call: TRBV7-9; clone_size: few; cdr3_aa: ASSLVRDTSEAF
v_call: TRBV10-2; clone_size: NA; cdr3_aa: ASSFPGTKNTEAF
v_call: TRBV13; clone_size: many; cdr3_aa: ASSPRTSGNEQY
v_call: TRBV7-9; clone_size: NA; cdr3_aa: ASSTLGGEQY
v_call: TRBV4-2; clone_size: many; cdr3_aa: ASSQDGVEGDEAF
v_call: TRBV9; clone_size: NA; cdr3_aa: ASSVWGLESQETQY
v_call: TRBV3-1; clone_size: NA; cdr3_aa: ASSQAGYTNSPPH
v_call: TRBV4-1; clone_size: NA; cdr3_aa: ASSQAPLGLAGEPQY
v_call: TRBV20-1; clone_size: many; cdr3_aa: SARDMGYEQY
v_call: TRBV4-1; clone_size: many; cdr3_aa: ASSQRQGAQNIQY
v_call: TRBV9; clone_size: many; cdr3_aa: ASSPTGTPNTGELF
v_call: TRBV27; clone_size: NA; cdr3_aa: ASASLEETQY
v_call: TRBV3-1; clone_size: NA; cdr3_aa: ASSHYGTPYEQY
v_call: TRBV28; clone_size: many; cdr3_aa: ASRMGSYSNQPQH
v_call: TRBV4-1; clone_size: NA; cdr3_aa: ASGQDGGRAVEGTDTQY
v_call: TRBV7-9; clone_size: many; cdr3_aa: ASSPPFLGPPPHTQY
v_call: TRBV4-2; clone_size: few; cdr3_aa: ASSHRGETGPTYEQY